The source of this TCR beta chain is a study of molecular identifiers for immune sequencing clone quantification. Bulk libraries came from a prior protocol with listed TCR primers. MiXCR, run by TCRdb on the PCR reads, gives a single entry per CDR3 protein. The profile shows about 640,000 distinct CDR3 sequences, 20% of them singletons. Remarks on this clonotype: One base away lies a much larger clone, so this may be a sequencing read error.

The CDR3 runs 13 residues. Germline V gene lookup returns CDR1 GTSNPN and CDR2 SVGIG (reference sequence). Sorted cell numbers of about 20,000 to 1,000,000, with 10%, 30% or 50% RNA, served as input for naive CD8 libraries. Using a CD8+CD4-CCR7+CD45RA+ phenotype, naive CD8 T cells were sorted. The sample taken for sequencing was naive CD8+ T cells from blood, with Jurkat cell RNA spiked in. The subset: FACS-sorted CD8+CD4-CCR7+CD45RA+ naive T cells. The TCR comes from a human donor in good health. Some libraries in this study had Jurkat cell RNA spiked in. The chain employs TRBV30 and TRBJ1-2; the D is unclear. The CDR3 here is CAWARVGPSGYAF. As DNA, the CDR3 is TGTGCCTGGGCCCGGGTAGGGCCCTCTGGCTACGCCTTC.